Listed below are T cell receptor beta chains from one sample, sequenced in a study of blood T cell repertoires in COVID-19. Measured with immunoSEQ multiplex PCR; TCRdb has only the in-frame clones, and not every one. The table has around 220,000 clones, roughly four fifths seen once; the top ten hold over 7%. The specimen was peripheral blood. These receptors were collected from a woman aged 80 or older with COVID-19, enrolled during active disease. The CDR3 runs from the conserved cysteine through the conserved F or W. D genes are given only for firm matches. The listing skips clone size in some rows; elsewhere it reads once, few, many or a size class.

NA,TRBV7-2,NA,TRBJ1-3,CASSPQGSGNTIYF,TGTGCCAGCAGCCCCCAGGGTTCTGGAAACACCATATATTTT
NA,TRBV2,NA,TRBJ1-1,CASSAGPLNTEAFF,TGTGCCAGCAGTGCAGGGCCCTTGAACACTGAAGCTTTCTTT
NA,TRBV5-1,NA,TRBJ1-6,CASSLVGFTSSYNSPLHF,TGCGCCAGCAGCTTGGTAGGCTTTACTAGCTCCTATAATTCACCCCTCCACTTT
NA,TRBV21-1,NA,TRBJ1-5,CASSKARGGQGQPQHF,TGTGCCAGCAGCAAAGCGCGGGGAGGGCAGGGTCAGCCCCAGCATTTT
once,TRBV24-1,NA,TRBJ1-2,CATSDLTGPANYGYTF,TGTGCCACCAGTGATCTGACAGGCCCCGCTAACTATGGCTACACCTTC
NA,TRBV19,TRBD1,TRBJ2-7,CASSLGQGSSEQYF,TGTGCCAGTAGTCTGGGACAGGGGAGCAGCGAGCAGTACTTC
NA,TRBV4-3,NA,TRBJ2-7,CASSPGAGGEYF,TGCGCCAGCAGCCCCGGGGCCGGGGGAGAGTACTTC
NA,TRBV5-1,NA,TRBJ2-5,CASSKGGDQETQYF,TGCGCCAGCAGCAAAGGGGGGGACCAAGAGACCCAGTACTTC
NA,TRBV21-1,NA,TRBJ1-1,CASSLGDRGPEAFF,TGTGCCAGCAGCTTGGGGGACAGGGGTCCTGAAGCTTTCTTT
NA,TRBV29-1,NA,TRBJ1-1,CSVLPTGINTEAFF,TGCAGCGTTTTACCTACAGGGATCAACACTGAAGCTTTCTTT
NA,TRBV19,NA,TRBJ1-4,CASSKGDVYEKLFF,TGTGCCAGTAGTAAGGGGGATGTCTATGAAAAACTGTTTTTT
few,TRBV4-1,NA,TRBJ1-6,CASSLLFNSPLHF,TGCGCCAGCAGCCTTCTCTTTAATTCACCCCTCCACTTT
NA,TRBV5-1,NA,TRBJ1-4,CASSVTGTTNEKLFF,TGCGCCAGCAGCGTAACAGGGACAACTAATGAAAAACTGTTTTTT
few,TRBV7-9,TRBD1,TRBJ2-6,CASSYQKGARSGANVLTF,TGTGCCAGCAGCTACCAAAAGGGGGCGAGGTCTGGGGCCAACGTCCTGACTTTC
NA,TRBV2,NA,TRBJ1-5,CAARGQSAIEPQHF,TGTGCCGCGCGGGGGCAGTCCGCAATTGAGCCCCAGCATTTT
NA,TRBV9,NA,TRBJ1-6,CASSVAGEYSPLHF,TGTGCCAGCAGCGTGGCAGGGGAATATTCACCCCTCCACTTT
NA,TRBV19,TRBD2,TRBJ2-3,CASSIGRGGSNTDTQYF,TGTGCCAGTAGTATCGGGCGGGGGGGCAGTAACACAGATACGCAGTATTTT
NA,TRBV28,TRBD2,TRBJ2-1,CASRSGVVYNEQFF,TGTGCCAGCAGAAGCGGGGTGGTTTACAATGAGCAGTTCTTC
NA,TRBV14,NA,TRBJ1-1,CASSQGRITEAFF,TGTGCCAGCAGCCAGGGCCGGATCACTGAAGCTTTCTTT